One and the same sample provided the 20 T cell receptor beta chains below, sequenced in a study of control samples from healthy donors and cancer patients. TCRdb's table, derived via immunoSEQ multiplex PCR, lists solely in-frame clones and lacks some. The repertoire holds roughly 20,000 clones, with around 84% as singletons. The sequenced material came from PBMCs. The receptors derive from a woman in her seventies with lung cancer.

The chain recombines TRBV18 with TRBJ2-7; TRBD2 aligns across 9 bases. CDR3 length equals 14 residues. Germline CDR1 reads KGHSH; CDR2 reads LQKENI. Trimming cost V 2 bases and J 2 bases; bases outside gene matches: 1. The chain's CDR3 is CASSPGTSTYEQYF. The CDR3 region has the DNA TGTGCCAGCTCACCAGGGACTAGCACCTACGAGCAGTACTTC.

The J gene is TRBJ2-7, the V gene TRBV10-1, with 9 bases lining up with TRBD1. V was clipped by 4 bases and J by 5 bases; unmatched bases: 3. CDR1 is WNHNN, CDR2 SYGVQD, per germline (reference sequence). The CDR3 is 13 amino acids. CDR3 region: CASSAGQGNEQYF. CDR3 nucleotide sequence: TGCGCCAGCAGTGCGGGACAGGGTAACGAGCAGTACTTC.

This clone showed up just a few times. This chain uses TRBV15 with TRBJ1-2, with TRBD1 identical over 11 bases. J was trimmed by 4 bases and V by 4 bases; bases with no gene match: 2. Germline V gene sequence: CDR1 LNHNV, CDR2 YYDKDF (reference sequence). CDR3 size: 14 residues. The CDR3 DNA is TGTGCCACCAGCATAGGACAGGGGGCCTATGGCTACACCTTC. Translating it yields CATSIGQGAYGYTF.

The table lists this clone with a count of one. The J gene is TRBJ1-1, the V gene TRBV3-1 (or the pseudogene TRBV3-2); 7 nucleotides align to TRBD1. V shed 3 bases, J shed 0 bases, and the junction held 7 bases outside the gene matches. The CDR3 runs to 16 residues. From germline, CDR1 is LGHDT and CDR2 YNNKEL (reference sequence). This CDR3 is CASSQGQQTMNTEAFF. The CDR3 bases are TGTGCCAGCAGCCAGGGACAGCAGACTATGAACACTGAAGCTTTCTTT.

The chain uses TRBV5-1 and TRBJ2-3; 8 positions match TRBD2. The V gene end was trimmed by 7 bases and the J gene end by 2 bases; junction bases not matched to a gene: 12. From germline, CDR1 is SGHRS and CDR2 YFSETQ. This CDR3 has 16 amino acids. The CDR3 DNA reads TGCGCCAGCTCCCCGACTAGCGTGAAACCCACAGATACGCAGTATTTT. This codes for CASSPTSVKPTDTQYF.

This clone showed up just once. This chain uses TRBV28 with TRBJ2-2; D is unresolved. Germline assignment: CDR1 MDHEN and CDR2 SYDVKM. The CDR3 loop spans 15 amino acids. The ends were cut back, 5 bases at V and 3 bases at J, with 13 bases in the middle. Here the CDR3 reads CASSLGSADTGELFF. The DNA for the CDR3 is TGTGCCAGCAGTCTGGGGTCGGCGGACACCGGGGAGCTGTTTTTT.

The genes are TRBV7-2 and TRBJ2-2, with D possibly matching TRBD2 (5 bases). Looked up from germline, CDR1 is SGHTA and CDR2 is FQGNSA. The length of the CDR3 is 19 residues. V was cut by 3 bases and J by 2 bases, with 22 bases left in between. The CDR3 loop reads CASSLEYPSLSGNTGELFF. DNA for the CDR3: TGTGCCAGCAGCTTGGAATATCCTAGTTTATCGGGAAACACCGGGGAGCTGTTTTTT.

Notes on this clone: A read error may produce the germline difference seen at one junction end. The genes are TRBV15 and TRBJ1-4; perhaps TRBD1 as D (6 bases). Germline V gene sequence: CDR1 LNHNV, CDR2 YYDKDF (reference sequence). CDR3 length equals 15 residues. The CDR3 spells CATSRLDRLAETLFF. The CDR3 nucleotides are TGTGCCACCAGCAGACTCGACAGGCTTGCCGAAACACTGTTTTTT.

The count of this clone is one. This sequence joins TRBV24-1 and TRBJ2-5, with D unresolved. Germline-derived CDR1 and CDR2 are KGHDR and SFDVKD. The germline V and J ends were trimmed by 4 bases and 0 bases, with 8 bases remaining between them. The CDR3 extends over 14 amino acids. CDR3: CATSDPTDQETQYF. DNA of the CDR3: TGTGCCACCAGTGACCCGACGGACCAAGAGACCCAGTACTTC.

CDR3 sequence reads: CASSLLLAREQYF. The CDR3 DNA is TGTGCCAGCAGTTTACTACTAGCTCGAGAGCAGTACTTC. This rearrangement joins TRBV12-3 or TRBV12-4 to TRBJ2-7; maybe TRBD2 (6 bases). V was pared by 2 bases and J by 7 bases, with 12 bases between. The CDR3 contains 13 residues.

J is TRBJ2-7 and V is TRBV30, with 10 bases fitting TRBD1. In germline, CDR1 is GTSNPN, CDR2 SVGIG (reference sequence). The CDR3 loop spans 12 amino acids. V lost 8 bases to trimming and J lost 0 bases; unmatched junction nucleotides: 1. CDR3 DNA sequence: TGTGCCGGACAGGGGGACTCCTACGAGCAGTACTTC. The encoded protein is CAGQGDSYEQYF.

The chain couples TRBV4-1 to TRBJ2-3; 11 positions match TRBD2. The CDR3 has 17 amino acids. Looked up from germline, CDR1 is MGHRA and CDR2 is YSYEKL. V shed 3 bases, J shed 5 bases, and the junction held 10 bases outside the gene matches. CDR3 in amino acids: CASSHPLAGARIDTQYF. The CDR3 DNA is TGCGCCAGCAGCCATCCACTAGCGGGAGCTCGGATAGATACGCAGTATTTT.

The CDR3 region is CASSQGDRARSADTQYF. The CDR3, as DNA: TGTGCCAGCTCACAAGGGGACAGGGCGAGGTCAGCAGATACGCAGTATTTT. The chain employs TRBV18 and TRBJ2-3; 9 bases map to TRBD1. Germline CDR1 and CDR2: KGHSH and LQKENI. The CDR3 has 17 amino acids. V trimming: 4 bases; J trimming: 4 bases; junction bases outside the gene matches: 12.

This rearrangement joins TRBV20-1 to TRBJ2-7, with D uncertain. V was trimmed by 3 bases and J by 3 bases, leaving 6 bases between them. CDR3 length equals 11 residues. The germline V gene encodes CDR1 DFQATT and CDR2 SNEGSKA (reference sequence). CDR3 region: CSASWSYEQYF. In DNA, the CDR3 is TGCAGTGCTAGTTGGAGCTACGAGCAGTACTTC.

The CDR3 DNA reads as TGTGCCAGCAGTTTAGGACTAGCGGGTCAAACAGATACGCAGTATTTT. Translating gives CASSLGLAGQTDTQYF. The chain combines TRBV28 with TRBJ2-3; TRBD2 matches 11 bases. The CDR3 covers 16 residues. CDR1 MDHEN and CDR2 SYDVKM come from the germline V gene. Trimming took 2 bases from V and 3 from J; bases not matched to a gene: 4.

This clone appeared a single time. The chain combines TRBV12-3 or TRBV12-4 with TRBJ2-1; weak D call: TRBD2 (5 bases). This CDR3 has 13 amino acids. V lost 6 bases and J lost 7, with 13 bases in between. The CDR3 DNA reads TGTGCCAGCAGGCGTGACTGGACTAATGAGCAGTTCTTC. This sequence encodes CASRRDWTNEQFF.

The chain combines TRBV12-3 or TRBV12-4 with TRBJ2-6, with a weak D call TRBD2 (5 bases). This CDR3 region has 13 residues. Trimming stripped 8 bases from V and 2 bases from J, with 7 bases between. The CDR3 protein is CASELAGANVLTF. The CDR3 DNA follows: TGTGCCAGCGAACTAGCTGGGGCCAACGTCCTGACTTTC.

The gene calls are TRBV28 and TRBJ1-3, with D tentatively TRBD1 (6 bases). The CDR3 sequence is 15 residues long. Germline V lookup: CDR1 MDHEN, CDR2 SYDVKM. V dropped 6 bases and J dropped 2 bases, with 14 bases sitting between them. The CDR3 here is CASRFQGLAGNTIYF. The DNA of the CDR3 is TGTGCCAGCAGGTTTCAGGGGTTAGCTGGAAACACCATATATTTT.

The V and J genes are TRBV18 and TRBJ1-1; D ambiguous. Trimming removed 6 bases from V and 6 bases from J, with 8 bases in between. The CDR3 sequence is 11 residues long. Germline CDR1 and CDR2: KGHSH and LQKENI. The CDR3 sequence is CASSSTAEAFF. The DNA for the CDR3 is TGTGCCAGCTCTTCGACGGCTGAAGCTTTCTTT.

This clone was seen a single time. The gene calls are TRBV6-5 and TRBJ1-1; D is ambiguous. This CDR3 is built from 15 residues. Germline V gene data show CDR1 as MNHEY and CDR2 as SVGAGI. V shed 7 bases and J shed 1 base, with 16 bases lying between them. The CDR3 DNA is TGTGCCAGCACCATACAACCGACCGAGAACACTGAAGCTTTCTTT. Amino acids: CASTIQPTENTEAFF.